The present TCR beta chain was sequenced within a study of cytomegalovirus exposure and HLA in healthy donors. Study context: An earlier analysis found roughly 110 million unique TCR beta sequences from around 180 million T cells.

Study-wide findings and caveats: A list of 150 or so TCR beta chains associated with cytomegalovirus was given. Reportedly, fewer N-insertions than the approximately 680-donor mean appeared in an Asian-associated ancestry cluster in a later analysis.

As regards this clone: Its matching antigen is unknown.

After removal of 3 bases from V and 5 bases from J, the junction contained 9 bases not matched to a gene. Germline V CDR1 and CDR2: LGHNA, YNFKEQ. The CDR3 spans 16 residues. Primers for the PCR totalled 60 Vbeta and 13 Jbeta. Produced via immunoSEQ multiplex PCR; TCRdb's table is partial and in-frame only. The sample comprises 150,000 to 200,000 clones, 60% to 80% of which are singletons, and approximately 15% rests with the top ten. The chain recombines TRBV4-2 with TRBJ2-7; TRBD2 aligns across 11 bases. The clonotype comes from a woman between 35 and 50 years old in good health and CMV-seronegative. Sequenced: PBMCs. CDR3 nucleotides: TGTGCCAGCAGCCAGGACGAAGGGACTAGCGGACACGAGCAGTACTTC. It codes for CASSQDEGTSGHEQYF.